The source of this T cell receptor beta chain is a study of blood T cell repertoires in COVID-19. On the study more broadly: Italy, Spain and the United States were the sources of the convalescent and acute COVID-19 samples.

There are 14 residues in the CDR3. Germline assignment: CDR1 SEHNR and CDR2 FQNEAQ (reference sequence). V was pared by 8 bases and J by 2 bases, with 16 bases between. The study drew participants aged 18 to 89 years from some 25 US areas. In Cohort 3, a recovered donor had either two negative PCRs, clearance, or symptom resolution. Per the authors' pipeline: Reference gene primers were amplified, and this amplification served to estimate nucleated cell counts. Sequencing was performed with immunoSEQ multiplex PCR; in TCRdb, only in-frame clones are kept and a portion is missing. For V, J and clone size, that table is used; D and trimming come from the DNA. The table lists some 380,000 clones, about 90% of them singletons, with 1.3% in the top ten.

The receptor's source is a man aged 30-40 years who had recovered from COVID-19. Sequenced material: PBMCs or T cells enriched from blood (not recorded which). V gene TRBV7-9 combines with J gene TRBJ2-7; D possibly corresponds to TRBD2 (5 bases). The CDR3 coding sequence is TGTGCCAGCGGAGGCGCCTCTAAGCCCTACGAGCAGTACTTC. Amino acids: CASGGASKPYEQYF.